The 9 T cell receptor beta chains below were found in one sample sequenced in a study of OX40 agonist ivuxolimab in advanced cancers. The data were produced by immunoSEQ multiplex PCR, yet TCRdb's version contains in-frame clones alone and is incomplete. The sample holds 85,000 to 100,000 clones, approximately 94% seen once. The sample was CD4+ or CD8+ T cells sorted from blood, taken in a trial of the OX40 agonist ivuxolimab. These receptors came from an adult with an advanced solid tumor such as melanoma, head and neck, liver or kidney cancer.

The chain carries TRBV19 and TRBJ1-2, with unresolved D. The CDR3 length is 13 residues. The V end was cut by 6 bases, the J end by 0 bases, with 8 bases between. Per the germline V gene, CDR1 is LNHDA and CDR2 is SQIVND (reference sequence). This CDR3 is CASSRNPNYGYTF. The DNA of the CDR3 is TGTGCCAGTAGCCGGAATCCTAACTATGGCTACACCTTC.

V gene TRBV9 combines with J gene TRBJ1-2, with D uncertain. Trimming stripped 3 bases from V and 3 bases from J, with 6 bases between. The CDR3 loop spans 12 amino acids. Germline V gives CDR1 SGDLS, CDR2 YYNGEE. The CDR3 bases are TGTGCCAGCAGCGGGGCAGACTATGGCTACACCTTC. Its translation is CASSGADYGYTF.

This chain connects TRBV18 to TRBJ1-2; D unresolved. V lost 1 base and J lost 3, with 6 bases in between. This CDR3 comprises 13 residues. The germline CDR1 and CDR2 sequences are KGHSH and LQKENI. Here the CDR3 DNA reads TGTGCCAGCTCACCACAGGTCGACTATGGCTACACCTTC. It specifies CASSPQVDYGYTF.

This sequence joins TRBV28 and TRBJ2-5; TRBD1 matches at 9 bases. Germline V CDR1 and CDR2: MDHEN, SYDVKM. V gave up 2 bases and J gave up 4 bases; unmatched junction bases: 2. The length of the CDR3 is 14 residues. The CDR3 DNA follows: TGTGCCAGCAGTTTAGGGACAGGGAGAGAGACCCAGTACTTC. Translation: CASSLGTGRETQYF.

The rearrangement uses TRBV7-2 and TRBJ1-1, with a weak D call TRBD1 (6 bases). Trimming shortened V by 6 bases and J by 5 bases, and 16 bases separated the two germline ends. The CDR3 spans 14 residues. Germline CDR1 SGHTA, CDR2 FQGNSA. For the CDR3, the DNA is TGTGCCAGCAGTAGAGACAGGAGTTTGACTGAAGCTTTCTTT. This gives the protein CASSRDRSLTEAFF.

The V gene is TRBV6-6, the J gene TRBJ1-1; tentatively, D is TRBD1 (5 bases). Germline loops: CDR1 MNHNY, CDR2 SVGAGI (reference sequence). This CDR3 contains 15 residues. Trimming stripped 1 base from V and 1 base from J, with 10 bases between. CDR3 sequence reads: CASSYWGRTNTEAFF. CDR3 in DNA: TGTGCCAGCAGTTACTGGGGACGGACGAACACTGAAGCTTTCTTT.

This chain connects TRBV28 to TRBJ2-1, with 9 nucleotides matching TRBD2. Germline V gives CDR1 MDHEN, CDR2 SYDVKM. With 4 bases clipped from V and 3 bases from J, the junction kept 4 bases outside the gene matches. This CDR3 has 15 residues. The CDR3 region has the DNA TGTGCCAGCAGTTCTTTAGCGGGGGACTACAATGAGCAGTTCTTC. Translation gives CASSSLAGDYNEQFF.

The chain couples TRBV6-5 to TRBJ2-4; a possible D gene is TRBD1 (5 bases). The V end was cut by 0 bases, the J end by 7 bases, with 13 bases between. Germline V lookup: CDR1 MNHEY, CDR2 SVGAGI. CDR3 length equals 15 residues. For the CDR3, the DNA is TGTGCCAGCAGTTACTCGGGCCCCAGGGCCAACATTCAGTACTTC. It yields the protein CASSYSGPRANIQYF.

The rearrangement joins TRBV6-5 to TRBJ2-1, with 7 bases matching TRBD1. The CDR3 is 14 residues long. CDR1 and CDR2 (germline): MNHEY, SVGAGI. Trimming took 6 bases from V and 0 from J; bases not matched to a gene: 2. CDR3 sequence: CASRGDSSYNEQFF. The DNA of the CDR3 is TGTGCCAGCAGGGGGGACAGCTCCTACAATGAGCAGTTCTTC.